This TCR beta chain is drawn from a study of blood T cells in healthy people across ages. The CDR3 has 13 amino acids. From germline, CDR1 is MNHEY and CDR2 SVGAGI. V was cut by 6 bases and J by 8 bases, with 16 bases left in between. Combining a sample-barcoded 5' primer with a J-beta primer mix, a second PCR ran for roughly 7 to 12 cycles. One entry per CDR3 protein results from TCRdb running MiXCR on the 5' RACE reads. Of over 550,000 distinct CDR3 sequences listed, approximately 30% are singletons. This clonotype was found many times. This receptor was obtained from a woman aged 80 or older in good health. The chain combines TRBV6-5 with TRBJ1-2, with D hard to call. The sample comprised blood. This chain's CDR3 is CASRPDFVGGYTF. The CDR3 bases are TGTGCCAGCAGGCCGGACTTTGTGGGGGGCTACACCTTC.